One and the same sample provided the 26 T cell receptor beta chains below, sequenced in a study of T cell responses to AZD1222 COVID-19 vaccine. Assay used: immunoSEQ multiplex PCR; TCRdb lists only in-frame clones, some missing. Here the sample spans around 78,000 clones, 75% to 90% being singletons. The input for sequencing was peripheral blood, taken 28 days after the second AZD1222 dose. These receptors all stem from an adult who received the AZD1222 COVID-19 vaccine.

The rearrangement uses TRBV6-5 and TRBJ1-4; D perhaps matches TRBD1 (5 bases). V was trimmed by 2 bases and J by 0 bases, leaving 7 bases between them. Germline-derived CDR1 and CDR2 are MNHEY and SVGAGI. The CDR3 spans 15 residues. The CDR3 DNA is TGTGCCAGCAGTTACGGGGGAGCAACTAATGAAAAACTGTTTTTT. It encodes CASSYGGATNEKLFF.

This clone was found once. J is TRBJ1-1 and V is TRBV6-5; D is undetermined. V lost 6 bases and J 13 bases, leaving 18 bases between the germline ends. The CDR3 runs 12 residues. Germline V gene data show CDR1 as MNHEY and CDR2 as SVGAGI. The CDR3 sequence is CASRNWGQDDFF. In DNA, the CDR3 is TGTGCCAGCAGAAATTGGGGTCAGGACGATTTCTTT.

The chain couples TRBV7-6 to TRBJ2-5, with TRBD2 matching 16 bases. Trimming cost V 5 bases and J 5 bases; bases outside gene matches: 11. Germline CDR1 reads SGHVS; CDR2 reads FNYEAQ. This CDR3 contains 18 residues. The CDR3: CASSRTGTSGGALETQYF. CDR3 bases: TGTGCCAGCAGCCGAACCGGGACTAGCGGGGGGGCCTTGGAGACCCAGTACTTC. Full variable domain (rest looked up from reference TRBV7-6 and TRBJ2-5): GAGVSQSPRYKVTKRGQDVALRCDPISGHVSLYWYRQALGQGPEFLTYFNYEAQQDKSGLPNDRFSAERPEGSISTLTIQRTEQRDSAMYRCASSRTGTSGGALETQYFGPGTRLLVL.

The chain couples TRBV5-4 to TRBJ2-2; TRBD2 matches at 9 bases. Per germline, CDR1 SGHNT and CDR2 YYREEE (reference sequence). Trimming removed 4 bases from V and 7 bases from J; junction bases left unmatched: 8. This CDR3 comprises 15 residues. CDR3: CASSVSGGGGGELFF. In nucleotides, the CDR3 is TGTGCCAGCAGCGTTAGCGGGGGCGGAGGCGGGGAGCTGTTTTTT.

The chain carries TRBV5-8 and TRBJ2-3; 12 bases align to TRBD2. The V gene's germline CDR1 is SGHTS and CDR2 YDEGEE. The CDR3 is made up of 15 amino acids. Trimming at V came to 5 bases and at J to 5 bases, leaving 6 bases not matched to a gene. The DNA of the CDR3 is TGTGCCAGCAGAGATGGACTAGCGGGGATAGATACGCAGTATTTT. Its protein is CASRDGLAGIDTQYF.

The chain joins TRBV30 to TRBJ1-5; D call uncertain. The V end was cut by 2 bases, the J end by 2 bases, with 13 bases between. This CDR3 is built from 15 residues. Per the germline V gene, CDR1 is GTSNPN and CDR2 is SVGIG (reference sequence). The CDR3 region is CAWSPRVGGNQPQHF. Written as DNA, the CDR3 is TGTGCCTGGAGTCCGAGGGTCGGCGGCAATCAGCCCCAGCATTTT.

This chain connects TRBV7-9 to TRBJ1-2, with a weak D call TRBD1 (6 bases). This CDR3 has 14 amino acids. CDR1 is SEHNR, CDR2 FQNEAQ, per germline (reference sequence). V dropped 1 base and J dropped 6 bases, with 12 bases sitting between them. In DNA form, the CDR3 reads TGTGCCAGCAGCTTAGTTCAGGGGACCCATGGCTACACCTTC. It yields the protein CASSLVQGTHGYTF.

This clone has just a few counts. J is TRBJ1-2 and V is TRBV6-5; no clear D. With 7 bases removed from V and 5 bases from J, the gap between germline ends came to 20 bases. The CDR3 runs to 15 residues. Germline-derived CDR1 and CDR2 are MNHEY and SVGAGI. The DNA for the CDR3 is TGTGCCAGCAACCCCAGAGGAGCTTTGGGATATGGCTACACCTTC. This gives the protein CASNPRGALGYGYTF.

CDR3 bases: TGTGCCAGCAGGCTACAGGGAACCCGCTCCTATAATTCACCCCTCCACTTT. It encodes CASRLQGTRSYNSPLHF. The chain joins TRBV27 to TRBJ1-6; a possible D gene is TRBD1 (6 bases). Germline V gives CDR1 MNHEY, CDR2 SMNVEV (reference sequence). The ends were cut back, 6 bases at V and 0 bases at J, with 15 bases in the middle. This CDR3 comprises 17 residues.

The chain carries TRBV19 and TRBJ1-2, with 9 bases lining up with TRBD1. In germline, CDR1 is LNHDA, CDR2 SQIVND (reference sequence). The CDR3 length is 15 residues. J lost 2 bases, V lost 7 bases, and 8 bases had no gene match. CDR3 protein: CASTKGQGGNYGYTF. The CDR3 region has the DNA TGTGCCAGTACCAAGGGACAGGGAGGGAACTATGGCTACACCTTC.

The chain couples TRBV15 to TRBJ1-5, with TRBD1 matching over 7 bases. From germline, CDR1 is LNHNV and CDR2 YYDKDF (reference sequence). The CDR3 spans 17 residues. The junction had 11 bases not matched to a gene; V was cut back by 2 bases and J by 4 bases. The CDR3 is CATSRPLPQGLNQPQHF. For the CDR3, the DNA is TGTGCCACCAGCAGACCTCTACCACAGGGGCTGAATCAGCCCCAGCATTTT.

Here the CDR3 reads CASSPPGQGAGNEQYF. CDR3 bases: TGTGCCAGCAGTCCCCCGGGACAGGGGGCAGGAAACGAGCAGTACTTC. V usage is TRBV28 and J usage is TRBJ2-7, with TRBD1 identical over 12 bases. CDR1 and CDR2 from the germline V gene are MDHEN and SYDVKM. V dropped 5 bases and J dropped 5; count of bases not matched to a gene: 10. The CDR3 length is 16 residues. The entire variable domain, with the rest obtained from reference TRBV28 and TRBJ2-7, is as follows: DVKVTQSSRYLVKRTGEKVFLECVQDMDHENMFWYRQDPGLGLRLIYFSYDVKMKEKGDIPEGYSVSREKKERFSLILESASTNQTSMYLCASSPPGQGAGNEQYFGPGTRLTVT.

V is TRBV10-1 and J is TRBJ1-6; D gene unclear. This CDR3 is built from 14 residues. V was cut by 4 bases and J by 8 bases, with 12 bases left in between. From germline, CDR1 is WNHNN and CDR2 SYGVQD (reference sequence). Here the CDR3 DNA reads TGCGCCAGCAGTGTGAAGGGTGTGGATTCACCCCTCCACTTT. Translated: CASSVKGVDSPLHF.

This chain links TRBV6-4 with TRBJ2-3, with 8 bases lining up with TRBD1. Germline assignment: CDR1 MRHNA and CDR2 SNTAGT. The CDR3 contains 14 residues. The J segment lost 5 bases and the V segment lost 5 bases, leaving 6 bases of the junction unmatched. The CDR3 protein is CASSQQGAGDTQYF. CDR3 DNA: TGTGCCAGCAGTCAGCAGGGGGCTGGAGATACGCAGTATTTT.

The CDR3 here is CASSLVADYHATNEKLFF. CDR3 DNA sequence: TGCGCCAGCAGCTTGGTGGCAGATTACCATGCAACTAATGAAAAACTGTTTTTT. This chain uses TRBV5-1 with TRBJ1-4, with D unresolved. V shed 0 bases and J shed 0 bases, with 15 bases lying between them. Germline V gene data show CDR1 as SGHRS and CDR2 as YFSETQ. This CDR3 has 18 residues.

The chain couples TRBV7-6 to TRBJ1-3; D is undetermined. The CDR3 spans 17 residues. Trimming pared 3 bases from V and 0 bases from J, leaving 15 bases between. CDR1 SGHVS and CDR2 FNYEAQ come from the germline V gene. The CDR3 reads CASSFLLPGISGNTIYF. The DNA of the CDR3 is TGTGCCAGCAGCTTTCTACTTCCGGGTATCTCTGGAAACACCATATATTTT.

The chain's CDR3 is CASSRWGAGIISPLHF. As DNA, the CDR3 is TGTGCCAGCAGCCGGTGGGGGGCGGGAATAATTTCACCCCTCCACTTT. This chain joins TRBV3-1 (or the pseudogene TRBV3-2) and TRBJ1-6; weak D call: TRBD1 (6 bases). CDR3 size: 16 residues. Trimming stripped 4 bases from V and 9 bases from J, with 19 bases between. In germline, CDR1 is LGHDT, CDR2 YNNKEL (reference sequence).

The CDR3 DNA follows: TGTGCCAGCAGTTCCCCAGAACTCGAAGCTTTCTTT. Translated: CASSSPELEAFF. The V gene is TRBV6-5, the J gene TRBJ1-1; D is undetermined. Germline V CDR1 and CDR2: MNHEY, SVGAGI. This CDR3 is 12 amino acids long. V shed 4 bases and J shed 8 bases, with 11 bases lying between them.

The rearrangement uses TRBV3-1 (or the pseudogene TRBV3-2) and TRBJ2-7; weak D call: TRBD2 (7 bases). The CDR3 covers 17 residues. CDR1 is LGHDT, CDR2 YNNKEL, per germline (reference sequence). The ends were cut back, 3 bases at V and 3 bases at J, with 21 bases in the middle. The CDR3 sequence: CASSHDNSGGARYEQYF. CDR3 nucleotide sequence: TGTGCCAGCAGCCACGACAATAGTGGGGGGGCACGCTACGAGCAGTACTTC.

The chain has TRBV6-5 and TRBJ2-7, with a weak D call TRBD2 (6 bases). Trimming pared 0 bases from V and 5 bases from J, leaving 8 bases between. The CDR3 runs to 13 residues. Looked up from germline, CDR1 is MNHEY and CDR2 is SVGAGI. CDR3 DNA: TGTGCCAGCAGTTACTCCTGGGGGGACGAGCAGTACTTC. Its protein product is CASSYSWGDEQYF.

CDR3 DNA: TGTGCCTGGAGTAACGGGACCTATCAGCCCCAGCATTTT. The encoded protein is CAWSNGTYQPQHF. J is TRBJ1-5 and V is TRBV30, with D possibly TRBD1 on 5 matching bases. Germline CDR1 is GTSNPN and CDR2 is SVGIG (reference sequence). The CDR3 length is 13 residues. V was trimmed by 2 bases and J by 5 bases, leaving 10 bases between them.

The chain combines TRBV28 with TRBJ1-5, with 8 bases that match TRBD1. The CDR3 is 13 amino acids. Germline CDR1 MDHEN, CDR2 SYDVKM. Trimming at V came to 5 bases and at J to 7 bases, leaving 4 bases not matched to a gene. CDR3 loop: CASSRQGSQPQHF. CDR3 DNA sequence: TGTGCCAGCAGTCGACAGGGGAGCCAGCCCCAGCATTTT.

This chain joins TRBV9 and TRBJ2-7; 10 bases are shared with TRBD1. The length of the CDR3 is 14 residues. The V gene's germline CDR1 is SGDLS and CDR2 YYNGEE. V lost 2 bases to trimming and J lost 5 bases; unmatched junction nucleotides: 4. CDR3 sequence: CASSVRDRGNEQYF. In DNA, the CDR3 is TGTGCCAGCAGCGTCCGGGACAGGGGCAACGAGCAGTACTTC.

This clone was counted only a few times. The chain's CDR3 is CASTGQVGETQYF. CDR3 sequence (DNA): TGTGCCAGCACAGGACAGGTTGGAGAGACCCAGTACTTC. This sequence joins TRBV12-3 or TRBV12-4 and TRBJ2-5, with 7 bases identical to TRBD1. The V segment lost 7 bases and the J segment 4 bases; nucleotides outside the gene matches: 6. The CDR3 has 13 residues.

The chain is built from TRBV6-5 and TRBJ1-1; D is unclear. CDR3 length equals 13 residues. In germline, CDR1 is MNHEY, CDR2 SVGAGI. The ends were cut back, 5 bases at V and 1 base at J, with 8 bases in the middle. The CDR3 bases are TGTGCCAGCAGTACCAAGGGGAACACTGAAGCTTTCTTT. The encoded protein is CASSTKGNTEAFF.

This clone was detected once. The chain couples TRBV6-2 or TRBV6-3 to TRBJ2-2; 8 bases are a match to TRBD1. Germline CDR1 is MNHEY and CDR2 is SVGEGT. After removal of 2 bases from V and 6 bases from J, the junction contained 5 bases not matched to a gene. The CDR3 sequence is 15 residues long. The CDR3 DNA is TGTGCCAGCAGTTACGGTCCAGGGGGCCCCGGGGAGCTGTTTTTT. It specifies CASSYGPGGPGELFF.